What follows is one TCR beta chain and its context. This sample is drawn from a study of control samples from healthy donors and cancer patients. TCRdb keeps only in-frame clones here, not all; method: immunoSEQ multiplex PCR. The sample has 70,000 to 85,000 clones; 91% are singletons. This receptor was taken from a man aged 45-65 years in good health. The specimen was blood.

The CDR3 here is CASTSGTGSYEQYF. In nucleotides, the CDR3 is TGTGCCAGTACCTCTGGTACAGGCTCCTACGAGCAGTACTTC. J is TRBJ2-7 and V is TRBV19; the D gene is possibly TRBD1 (5 bases). There are 14 residues in the CDR3. CDR1 and CDR2 from the germline V gene are LNHDA and SQIVND (reference sequence). The V and J ends lost 7 bases and 0 bases respectively, with 13 bases between them.